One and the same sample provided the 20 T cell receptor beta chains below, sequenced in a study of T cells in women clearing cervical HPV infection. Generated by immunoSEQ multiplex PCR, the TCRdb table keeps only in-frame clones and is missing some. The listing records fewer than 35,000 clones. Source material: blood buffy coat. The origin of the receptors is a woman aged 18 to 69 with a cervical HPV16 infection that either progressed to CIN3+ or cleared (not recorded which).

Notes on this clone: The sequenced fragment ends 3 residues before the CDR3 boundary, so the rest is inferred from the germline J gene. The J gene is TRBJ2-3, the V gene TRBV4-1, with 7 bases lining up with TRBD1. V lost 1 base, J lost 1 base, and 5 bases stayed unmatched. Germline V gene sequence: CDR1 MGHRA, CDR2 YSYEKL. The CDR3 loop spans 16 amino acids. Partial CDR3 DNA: TGCGCCAGCAGCCAAGTTGGAGACAGGGGCACAGATACG. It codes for CASSQVGDRGTDT. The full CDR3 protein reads CASSQVGDRGTDTQYF.

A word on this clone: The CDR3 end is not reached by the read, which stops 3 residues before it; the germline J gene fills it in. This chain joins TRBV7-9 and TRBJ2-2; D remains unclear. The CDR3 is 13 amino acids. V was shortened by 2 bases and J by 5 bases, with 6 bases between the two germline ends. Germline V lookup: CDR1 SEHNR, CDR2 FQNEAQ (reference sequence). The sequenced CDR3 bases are TGTGCCAGCAGCTTAAAAGGGACCGGGGAG. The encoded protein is CASSLKGTGE. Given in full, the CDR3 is CASSLKGTGELFF.

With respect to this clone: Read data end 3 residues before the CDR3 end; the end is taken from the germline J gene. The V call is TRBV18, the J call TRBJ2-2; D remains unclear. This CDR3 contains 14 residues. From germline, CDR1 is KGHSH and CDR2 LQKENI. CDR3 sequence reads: CASSPPGPALKLFF. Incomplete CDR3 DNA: TGTGCCAGCTCACCACCAGGGCCGGCGCTAAAG.

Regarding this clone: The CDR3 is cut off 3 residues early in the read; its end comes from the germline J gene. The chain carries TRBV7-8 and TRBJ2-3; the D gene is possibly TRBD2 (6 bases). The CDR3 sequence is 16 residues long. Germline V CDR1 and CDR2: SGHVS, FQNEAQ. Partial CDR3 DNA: TGTGCCAGCAGCTTAGCGATGCAGGGAGGCGTAGAGACG. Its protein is CASSLAMQGGVET. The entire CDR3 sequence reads CASSLAMQGGVETQYF.

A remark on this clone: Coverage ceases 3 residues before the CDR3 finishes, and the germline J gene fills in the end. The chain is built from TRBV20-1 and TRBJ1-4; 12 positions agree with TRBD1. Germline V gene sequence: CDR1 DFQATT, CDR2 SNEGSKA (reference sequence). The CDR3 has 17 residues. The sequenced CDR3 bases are TGCAGTGCTAGAGATCAGGGACAGGGGGCCAATAATTCACCA. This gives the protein CSARDQGQGANNSP. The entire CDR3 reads CSARDQGQGANNSPLFF.

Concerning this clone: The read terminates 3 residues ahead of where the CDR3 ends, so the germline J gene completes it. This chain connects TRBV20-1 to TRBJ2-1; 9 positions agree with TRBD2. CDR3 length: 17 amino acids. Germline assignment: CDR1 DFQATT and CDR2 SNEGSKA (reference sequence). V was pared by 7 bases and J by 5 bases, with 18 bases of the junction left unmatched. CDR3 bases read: TGCAGTGTCAGCCGTTATATGCGGGGGGGAAGTAACAATGAG. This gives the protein CSVSRYMRGGSNNE. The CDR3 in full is CSVSRYMRGGSNNEQFF.

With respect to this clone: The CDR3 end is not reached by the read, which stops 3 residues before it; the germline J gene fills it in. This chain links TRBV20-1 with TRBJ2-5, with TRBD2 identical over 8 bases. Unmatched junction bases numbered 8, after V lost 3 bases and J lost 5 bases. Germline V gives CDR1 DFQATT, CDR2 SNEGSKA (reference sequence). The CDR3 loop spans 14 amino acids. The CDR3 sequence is CSARNPGTSETQYF. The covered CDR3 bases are TGCAGTGCTAGGAACCCCGGGACTAGTGAGACC.

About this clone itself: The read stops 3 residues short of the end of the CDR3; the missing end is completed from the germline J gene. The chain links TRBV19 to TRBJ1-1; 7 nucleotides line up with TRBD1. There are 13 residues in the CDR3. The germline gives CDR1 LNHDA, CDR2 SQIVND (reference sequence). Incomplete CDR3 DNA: TGTGCCAGTAGTATAGATGGGACAGTCGAG. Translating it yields CASSIDGTVE. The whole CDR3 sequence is CASSIDGTVEAFF.

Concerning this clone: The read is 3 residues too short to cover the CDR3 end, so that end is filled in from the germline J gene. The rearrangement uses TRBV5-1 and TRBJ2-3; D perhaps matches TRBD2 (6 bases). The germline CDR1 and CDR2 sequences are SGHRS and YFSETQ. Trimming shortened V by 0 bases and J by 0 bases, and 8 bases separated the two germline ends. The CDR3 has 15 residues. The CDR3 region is CASSLGGTSTDTQYF. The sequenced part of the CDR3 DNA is TGCGCCAGCAGCTTGGGGGGGACTAGCACAGATACG.

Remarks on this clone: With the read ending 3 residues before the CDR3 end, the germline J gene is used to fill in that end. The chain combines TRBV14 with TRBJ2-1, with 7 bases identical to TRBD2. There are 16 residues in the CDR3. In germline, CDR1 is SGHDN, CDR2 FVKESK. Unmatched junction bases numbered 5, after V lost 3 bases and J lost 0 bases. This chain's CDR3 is CASSQAGGSSYNEQFF. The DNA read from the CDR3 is TGTGCCAGCAGCCAGGCCGGCGGGAGCTCCTACAATGAG.

CDR3: CASSDLGRETQYF. CDR3 DNA (partial): TGTGCCAGCAGTGATCTGGGCAGGGAGACG. The rearrangement uses TRBV2 and TRBJ2-3; TRBD1 or TRBD2 may be the D gene (5 bases each). The CDR3 is cut off 3 residues early in the read; its end comes from the germline J gene. The CDR3 extends over 13 amino acids. From germline, CDR1 is SNHLY and CDR2 FYNNEI.

CDR3 protein: CASSGHSGANVLFF. CDR3 DNA, as far as it was read: TGTGCCAGCAGTGGACACTCTGGGGCCAACGTA. V and J are TRBV6-1 and TRBJ1-4; D perhaps matches TRBD1 (5 bases). Read data end 3 residues before the CDR3 end; the end is taken from the germline J gene. CDR1 MNHNS and CDR2 SASEGT come from the germline V gene. The length of the CDR3 is 14 residues.

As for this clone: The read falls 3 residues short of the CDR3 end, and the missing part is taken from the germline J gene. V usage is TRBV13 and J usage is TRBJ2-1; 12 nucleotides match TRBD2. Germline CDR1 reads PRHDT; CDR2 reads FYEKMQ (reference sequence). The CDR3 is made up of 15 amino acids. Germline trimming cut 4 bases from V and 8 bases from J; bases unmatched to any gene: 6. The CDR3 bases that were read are TGTGCCAGCAGCTCGGGACTAGCGGGTGGGGATGAG. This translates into CASSSGLAGGDE. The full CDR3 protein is CASSSGLAGGDEQFF. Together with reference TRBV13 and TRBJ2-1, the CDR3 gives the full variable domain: AAGVIQSPRHLIKEKRETATLKCYPIPRHDTVYWYQQGPGQDPQFLISFYEKMQSDKGSIPDRFSAQQFSDYHSELNMSSLELGDSALYFCASSSGLAGGDEQFFGPGTRLTVL.

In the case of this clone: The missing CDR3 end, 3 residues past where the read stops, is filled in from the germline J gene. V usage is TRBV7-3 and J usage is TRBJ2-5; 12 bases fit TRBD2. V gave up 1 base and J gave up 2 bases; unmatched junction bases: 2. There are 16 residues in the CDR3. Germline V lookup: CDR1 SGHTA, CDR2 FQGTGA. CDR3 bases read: TGTGCCAGCAGCTTAAAACTAGCGGGGGGACAAGAGACC. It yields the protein CASSLKLAGGQET. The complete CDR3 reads CASSLKLAGGQETQYF.

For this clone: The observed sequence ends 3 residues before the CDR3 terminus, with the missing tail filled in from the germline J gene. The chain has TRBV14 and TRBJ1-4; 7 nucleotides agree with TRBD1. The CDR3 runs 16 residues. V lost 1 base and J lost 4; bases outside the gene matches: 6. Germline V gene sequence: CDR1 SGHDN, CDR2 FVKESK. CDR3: CASSQVRGTVNEKLFF. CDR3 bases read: TGTGCCAGCAGCCAAGTTAGGGGGACAGTTAATGAAAAA.

The CDR3: CASNVDRDDNQPQYF. CDR3 DNA, as far as it was read: TGTGCCAGTAACGTTGACAGGGACGACAATCAGCCG. The chain combines TRBV19 with TRBJ2-3; 7 nucleotides match TRBD1. The CDR3 is cut off 3 residues early in the read; its end comes from the germline J gene. The CDR3 has 15 residues. Germline loops: CDR1 LNHDA, CDR2 SQIVND (reference sequence).

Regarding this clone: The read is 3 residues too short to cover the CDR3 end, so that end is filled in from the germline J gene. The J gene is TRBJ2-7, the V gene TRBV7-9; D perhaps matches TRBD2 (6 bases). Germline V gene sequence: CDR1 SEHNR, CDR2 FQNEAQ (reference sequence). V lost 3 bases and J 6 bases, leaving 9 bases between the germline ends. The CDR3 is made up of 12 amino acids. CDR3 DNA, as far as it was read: TGTGCCAGCAGCTTCGGGGGAGGCGAG. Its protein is CASSFGGGE. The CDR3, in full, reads CASSFGGGEQYF.

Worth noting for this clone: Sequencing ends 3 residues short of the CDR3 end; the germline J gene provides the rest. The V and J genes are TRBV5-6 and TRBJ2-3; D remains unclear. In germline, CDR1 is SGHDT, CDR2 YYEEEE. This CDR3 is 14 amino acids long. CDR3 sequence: CASSLDFRGETQYF. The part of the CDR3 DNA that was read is TGTGCCAGCAGCTTGGATTTCCGCGGCGAGACG.

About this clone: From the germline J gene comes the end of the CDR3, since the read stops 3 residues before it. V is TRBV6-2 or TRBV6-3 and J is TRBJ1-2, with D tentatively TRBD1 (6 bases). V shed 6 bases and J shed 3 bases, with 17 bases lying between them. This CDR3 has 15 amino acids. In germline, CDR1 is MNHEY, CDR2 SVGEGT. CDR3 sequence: CASRRPGHHHYGYTF. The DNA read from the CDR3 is TGTGCCAGCAGGCGACCGGGACACCACCACTATGGC.

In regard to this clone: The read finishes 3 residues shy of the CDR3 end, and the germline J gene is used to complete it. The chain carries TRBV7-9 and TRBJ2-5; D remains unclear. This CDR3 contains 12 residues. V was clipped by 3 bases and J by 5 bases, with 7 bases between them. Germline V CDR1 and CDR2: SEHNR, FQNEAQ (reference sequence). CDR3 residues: CASSFYTETQYF. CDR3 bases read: TGTGCCAGCAGCTTCTATACGGAGACC.